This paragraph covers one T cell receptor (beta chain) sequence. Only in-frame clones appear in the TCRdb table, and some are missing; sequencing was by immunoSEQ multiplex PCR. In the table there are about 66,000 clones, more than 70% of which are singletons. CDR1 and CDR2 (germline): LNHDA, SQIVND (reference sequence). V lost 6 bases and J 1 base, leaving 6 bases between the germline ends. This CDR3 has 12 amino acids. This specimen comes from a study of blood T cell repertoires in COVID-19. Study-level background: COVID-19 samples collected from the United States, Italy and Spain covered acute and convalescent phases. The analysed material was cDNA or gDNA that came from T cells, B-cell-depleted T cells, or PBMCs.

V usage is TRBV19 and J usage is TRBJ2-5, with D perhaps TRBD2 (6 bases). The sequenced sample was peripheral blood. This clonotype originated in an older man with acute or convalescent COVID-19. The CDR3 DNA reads TGTGCCAGTAGCGGGGGCCAAGAGACCCAGTACTTC. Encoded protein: CASSGGQETQYF.